This TCR beta chain originates from a study of TIL therapy for anti-PD-1-resistant metastatic lung cancer (dated by TCRdb to about 2021). With regard to the full study: Tumors were collected before any PD-1/PD-L1 blockade, after which patients were given nivolumab, and patients who progressed were given lymphodepletion, an infusion of expanded TIL and IL-2. Across the cohort, whole-exome sequencing showed a median non-synonymous tumor mutation burden of approximately 1.5 mutations per megabase. Clonotypes were tracked across tumor, expanded TIL product and serial blood samples by T cell receptor beta sequencing of tumor and peripheral blood. Most of the cohort had lung adenocarcinoma, including a handful of EGFR-mutant tumors and two ALK-rearranged tumors, and half of the patients were either current or former smokers. Enrolled patients had a median age of around 49 years (range about 38-80) and a median tumor PD-L1 proportion score of approximately 6%. Study-wide findings and limitations: The cohort was highly selected, including more treatment-naive, never-smoker and oncogene-addicted patients than is typical, which limits generalizability. Clonotypes from the infused TIL partially replaced the baseline peripheral repertoire and then declined over months, and persistence showed no apparent association with response. The study protocol defined all tumor marker inferences as exploratory.

The meaning of the sample's time point label: pre-treatment sample, taken before nivolumab and TIL therapy. Adults with stage 4 NSCLC were enrolled from October 2017 to early 2020 in a dual-center phase I trial. Samples came from a single-arm, open-label phase I trial of tumor-infiltrating lymphocyte therapy with nivolumab in advanced non-small cell lung cancer. Mononuclear cells from blood collected in EDTA tubes were isolated on a Ficoll gradient and snap-frozen as pellets, and DNA was then extracted using a Qiagen mini-prep kit. A note on this clone: No antigen is known for it. Base-call qualities are not available, and no considerably larger clone is one nucleotide away.

TCR beta CDR3 regions were amplified from genomic DNA by bias-controlled multiplex PCR with the immunoSEQ v3 hsTCRB kit. The TCR libraries were sequenced on an Illumina NextSeq 500 to 1.5 million to 2.5 million read pairs for survey level or about 4.5-6.5 million read pairs for deep level. The published analysis was carried out like this. The immunoSEQ Analyzer software assigned V, D and J genes, filtered out non-productive sequences, and reported clonality. Repertoires of infused TIL and blood were compared using productive Simpson clonality and the Morisita overlap index of productive TRB rearrangements. For each clone in blood, the absolute clonotype count was estimated by multiplying the lymphocyte count by the CD3+ fraction and by the clone's productive frequency. The table was pulled from immuneACCESS by TCRdb, which kept in-frame rearrangements only. Such tables lose some clones; where checked, under half of the loss comes from unresolved V genes, and the rest has no known cause. That table furnishes V, J and clone size, whereas the DNA furnished D and trimming. The sample records about 60,000 clones, under 75% of which are singletons. The ten largest clonotypes hold around 6.3% of the sample.

The V end loses 5 bases and the J end loses 7 bases, and a stretch of 15 bases separates them. Based on the germline V gene (reference sequence), the CDR1 and CDR2 sequences are SEHNR and FQNEAQ. The CDR3 runs 14 amino acids, cysteine and phenylalanine included. Only CDR3 DNA remains: 42 bases, in frame from the first base. This clonotype was sampled from a person between 25 and 80 years old with non-small cell lung cancer. This receptor chain uses TRBV7-9 and TRBJ1-3, and the D gene may be TRBD1, 6 bases matching. The starting material was blood, obtained at baseline. The nucleotide sequence is given as TGTGCCAGCAGCCGGACAGAAGGGACGAACACCATATATTTT. Its protein is CASSRTEGTNTIYF.